This entry describes one T cell receptor (beta chain). Some clones are missing from TCRdb's copy, which holds only in-frame ones; the method was immunoSEQ multiplex PCR. The sample has around 120,000 clones, around 87% seen once; the top ten hold 2.5% to 3.5%. This sample is part of a study of control samples from healthy donors and cancer patients. CDR1 MNHNS and CDR2 SASEGT come from the germline V gene. The CDR3 has 15 amino acids. Trimming took off 3 bases at V and 6 bases at J, with 15 bases between the two ends. This sequence was found in a man aged 60 to 75 in good health. The sample was blood. The chain uses TRBV6-1 and TRBJ1-5; possibly TRBD1 for D (6 bases). This CDR3 is CASSENWGLGQPQHF. Written as DNA, the CDR3 is TGTGCCAGCAGTGAGAATTGGGGGCTGGGTCAGCCCCAGCATTTT.